This T cell receptor beta chain was sequenced in a study of T cell responses to AZD1222 COVID-19 vaccine (dated by TCRdb to 2020 to 2022). Some background on the complete study: AZD1222 recipients with second doses at about 4 weeks or about 12 weeks were pooled, because spike-specific TCR depth and breadth did not differ between schedules. TCR sequencing was performed for about 250 trial participants, of whom roughly 200 were given two doses of AZD1222 and approximately 25 were given two doses of MenACWY control vaccine. Trial participants were enrolled by age into 18-55, 56-69 and 70-plus year subgroups, with roughly 160, 29 and 62 TCR-sequenced participants respectively. Study-level results and caveats: A significant rise in spike-specific TCR breadth and depth was observed after two AZD1222 doses relative to day 0 and relative to MenACWY recipients. Participants were mostly white British and included more females than males, and it was suggested by the authors that clonal diversity may have been underestimated. The vaccine-associated CD4 TCRs covered the entire spike protein, and the dominant responses fell in regions 160-218 and 743-854. The 56-69-year group was small, and its depth increase did not reach significance, likely because of low power. Because no samples from the day 14 peak response were available, repertoires could be characterized only after the peak T cell response. Conclusions about previously exposed vaccinees are limited, since just a handful of AZD1222 recipients were seropositive for SARS-CoV-2 at baseline. Epitopes outside the regions mutated in the B.1.351 and B.1.1.7 variants were reportedly recognized by nearly half of the unique spike-specific TCRs.

Trimming costs V 3 bases and J 10 bases, and their ends lie 19 bases apart. According to the germline V gene (reference sequence), CDR1 reads MNHEY and CDR2 reads SMNVEV. Taken from cysteine to phenylalanine, the CDR3 has 15 residues. Only the CDR3 part of the read is kept: 45 bases, read in frame from the first base. The label giving this sample's time point can be read as: baseline before first vaccination. Vaccinee samples were obtained from the UK trials COV001 and COV002, which included a single-blind randomized controlled phase 2/3 trial of AZD1222 (ChAdOx1 nCoV-19) in healthy adults. Trial participant PBMC samples were collected at day 0 and day 28 after the second dose for TCRbeta chain sequencing. With respect to this clone: Its recognized antigen is unknown. Base qualities are not recorded, but no much larger clone differs from it by a single base.

The CDR3 regions of human TCRbeta chains were analyzed by immunosequencing. The authors' pipeline ran thus. Repertoire TCRs were matched against a reference library of SARS-CoV-2-specific TCRs generated with the MIRA antigen-specificity platform. Breadth was defined as the fraction of unique TCRs that were SARS-CoV-2-associated, and depth was defined as the fraction of total T cells that were SARS-CoV-2-associated. Using the MIRA data, each spike-specific TCR was assigned both to the spike region to which the TCR was reactive and to a CD4 or CD8 class. Log10-transformed breadth and depth values were compared by one-way ANOVA with Sidak's multiple comparisons tests. Not all clones reach the TCRdb copy of this immuneACCESS table, which keeps in-frame sequences only. Checked studies attribute under half of the gap to unresolved V genes and leave the rest unexplained. That table supplies the V and J calls and clone size; D and trimming were determined from the DNA. The sample contains 150,000 to 200,000 clones, 85% to 95% of them found a single time. The biggest ten clones account for less than 3% of the sample.

The rearrangement joined TRBV27 to TRBJ2-1, with a weak D call of TRBD2 (6 bases match). The sequenced sample was peripheral blood, obtained on day 0 of AZD1222 vaccination. This TCR was sampled from an adult in good health. CDR3 sequence: CASSLGVGGVGEQFF. The bases are TGTGCCAGCAGTTTGGGCGTGGGAGGAGTCGGAGAGCAGTTCTTC.